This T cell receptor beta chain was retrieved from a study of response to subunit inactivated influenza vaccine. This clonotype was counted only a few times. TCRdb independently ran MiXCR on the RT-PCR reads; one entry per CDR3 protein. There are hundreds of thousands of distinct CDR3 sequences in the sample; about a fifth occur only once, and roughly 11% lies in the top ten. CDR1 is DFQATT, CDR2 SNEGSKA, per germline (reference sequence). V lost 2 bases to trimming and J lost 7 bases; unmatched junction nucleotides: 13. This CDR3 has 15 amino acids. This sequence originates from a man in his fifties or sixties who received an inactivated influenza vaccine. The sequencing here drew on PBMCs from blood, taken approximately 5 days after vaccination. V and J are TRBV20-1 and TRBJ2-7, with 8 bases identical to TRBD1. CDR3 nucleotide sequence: TGCAGTGCTAGATCGGCAAGGACAGGGACGAGGGAGCAGTACTTC. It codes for CSARSARTGTREQYF.